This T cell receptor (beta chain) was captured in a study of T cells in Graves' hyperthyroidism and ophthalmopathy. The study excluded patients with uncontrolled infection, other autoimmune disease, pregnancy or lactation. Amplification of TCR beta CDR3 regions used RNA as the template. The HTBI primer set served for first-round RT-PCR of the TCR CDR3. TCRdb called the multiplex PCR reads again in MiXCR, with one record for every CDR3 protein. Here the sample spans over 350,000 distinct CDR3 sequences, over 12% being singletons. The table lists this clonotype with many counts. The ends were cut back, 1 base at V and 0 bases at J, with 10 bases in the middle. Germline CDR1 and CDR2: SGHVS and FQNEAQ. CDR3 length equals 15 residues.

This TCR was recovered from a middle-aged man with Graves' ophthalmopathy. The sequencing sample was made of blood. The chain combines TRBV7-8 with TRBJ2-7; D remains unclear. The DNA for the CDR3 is TGTGCCAGCAGCTTAGGCCGGTTTAGCTCCTACGAGCAGTACTTC. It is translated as CASSLGRFSSYEQYF. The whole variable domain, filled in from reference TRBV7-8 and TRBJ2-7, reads GAGVSQSPRYKVAKRGQDVALRCDPISGHVSLFWYQQALGQGPEFLTYFQNEAQLDKSGLPSDRFFAERPEGSVSTLKIQRTQQEDSAVYLCASSLGRFSSYEQYFGPGTRLTVT.